The rows below give T cell receptor beta chains drawn from one sample of a study of T cells after posttransplantation cyclophosphamide. Sequencing used immunoSEQ multiplex PCR; TCRdb keeps in-frame clones, though not all of them. The data contain 10,000 or so clones, 81% of them seen just once; the ten biggest clones take up approximately 3.7%. Source: PBMCs, taken about 350 days after allogeneic stem cell transplant with calcineurin inhibitor and methotrexate. The source of these receptors is a male patient in his thirties who received an allogeneic stem cell transplant from an unrelated donor, was CMV-positive, and had acute GVHD only. Some T cells may have originated in the graft donor. Both conserved end residues are part of each CDR3. D genes are given only for firm matches. Size tells how often a clone was seen (once, few, many) or the class of an expanded clone, and some rows leave it out.

size,V,D,J,DNA,CDR3
once,TRBV7-9,TRBD1,TRBJ2-5,TGTGCCAGCAGCCCGACAGGGAAGGAGACCCAGTACTTC,CASSPTGKETQYF
few,TRBV19,-,TRBJ2-7,TGTGCCAGTAGTATAGGAAGGGGCTCCTACGAGCAGTACTTC,CASSIGRGSYEQYF
few,TRBV4-3,-,TRBJ2-2,TGCGCCAGCAGCCCGGGGGAGTCCTTCACCGGGGAGCTGTTTTTT,CASSPGESFTGELFF
-,TRBV29-1,TRBD2,TRBJ2-2,TGCAGCGTTGAATCTTTTGCTAGCGGGAGATCCTCAGGGGGCGGCGGGGAGCTGTTTTTT,CSVESFASGRSSGGGGELFF
-,TRBV29-1,TRBD1,TRBJ2-7,TGCAGCGTCTGGACAGGATCCTACGAGCAGTACTTC,CSVWTGSYEQYF
-,TRBV7-9,TRBD1,TRBJ1-1,TGTGCCAGCAGCCTTACCGACAGGGCTGAAGCTTTCTTT,CASSLTDRAEAFF
-,TRBV6-5,TRBD2,TRBJ2-1,TGTGCCAGCACCCCCCCGGGGGGGAATGAGCAGTTCTTC,CASTPPGGNEQFF
-,TRBV5-1,TRBD1,TRBJ1-1,TGCGCCAGCAGCTTCAGGACAGGGGAGAACACTGAAGCTTTCTTT,CASSFRTGENTEAFF
-,TRBV11-2,-,TRBJ1-1,TGTGCCAGCAGCTGGGGGCCGTTAGTGAACACTGAAGCTTTCTTT,CASSWGPLVNTEAFF
-,TRBV7-9,-,TRBJ1-2,TGTGCCAGCAGCTTTCAGGGTAGTTGGTTTTATGGCTACACCTTC,CASSFQGSWFYGYTF
few,TRBV7-9,-,TRBJ2-2,TGTGCCAGCAGCGCCAGGGCGGGGCTGAACACCGGGGAGCTGTTTTTT,CASSARAGLNTGELFF
-,TRBV4-3,-,TRBJ2-7,TGCGCCAGCAGCCCCGAGATTACAGGTTTGGGGCAGTACTTC,CASSPEITGLGQYF
-,TRBV5-4,TRBD2,TRBJ2-1,TGTGCCAGCAGTTCGGGGGGATCCAATGAGCAGTTCTTC,CASSSGGSNEQFF
-,TRBV13,TRBD2,TRBJ2-3,TGTGCCAGCAGCTTGGGACTAGGAGAGGAGACAGATACGCAGTATTTT,CASSLGLGEETDTQYF
-,TRBV30,TRBD1,TRBJ1-5,TGTGCCTGGAGTGTTACCGGGACAGGGTACAATCAGCCCCAGCATTTT,CAWSVTGTGYNQPQHF
-,TRBV4-1,-,TRBJ2-7,TGCGCCAGCAGCCAGGTCCCACTTGACGAGCAGTACTTC,CASSQVPLDEQYF
-,TRBV29-1,-,TRBJ2-3,TGCAGCGTTGAAGGGACGGAGCCGGGACACCTCAGTGATACGCAGTATTTT,CSVEGTEPGHLSDTQYF
-,TRBV7-9,TRBD1,TRBJ1-1,TGTGCCAGCAGCTTAGGCTCCGGGACAGGGAACGAAGCTTTCTTT,CASSLGSGTGNEAFF
once,TRBV9,TRBD1,TRBJ1-1,TGTGCCAGCAGCCCGACAGGGTTGAACACTGAAGCTTTCTTT,CASSPTGLNTEAFF
-,TRBV5-1,-,TRBJ2-5,TGCGCCAGCAGCCTAAACCAAGAGACCCAGTACTTC,CASSLNQETQYF
-,TRBV30,-,TRBJ2-1,TGTGCCTCTACACGGGGGAATGAGCAGTTCTTC,CASTRGNEQFF
-,TRBV18,-,TRBJ2-5,TGTGCCAGCTCACCACCTGGGTACGCGAGGGAGACCCAGTACTTC,CASSPPGYARETQYF
-,TRBV10-2,-,TRBJ2-7,TGCGCCAGCATCGGGGTGTGGGAGCAGTACTTC,CASIGVWEQYF
-,TRBV7-3,-,TRBJ1-6,TGTGCCAGCAGCTTAATCGGGGGGGTCTATAATTCACCCCTCCACTTT,CASSLIGGVYNSPLHF